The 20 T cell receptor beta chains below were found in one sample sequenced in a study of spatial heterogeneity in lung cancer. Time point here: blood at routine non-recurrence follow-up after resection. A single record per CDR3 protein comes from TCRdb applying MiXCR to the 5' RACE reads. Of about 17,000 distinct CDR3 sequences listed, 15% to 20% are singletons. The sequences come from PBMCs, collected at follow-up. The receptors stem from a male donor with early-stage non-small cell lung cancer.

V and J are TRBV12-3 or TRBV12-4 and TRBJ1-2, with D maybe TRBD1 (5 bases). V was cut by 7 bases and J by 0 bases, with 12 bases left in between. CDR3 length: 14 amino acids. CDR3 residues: CASMGPGANYGYTF. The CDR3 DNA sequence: TGTGCCAGCATGGGACCGGGAGCTAACTATGGCTACACCTTC.

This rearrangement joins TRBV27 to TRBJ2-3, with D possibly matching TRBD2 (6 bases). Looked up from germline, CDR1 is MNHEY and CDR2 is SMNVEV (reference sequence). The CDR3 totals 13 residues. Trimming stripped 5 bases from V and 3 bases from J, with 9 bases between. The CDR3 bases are TGTGCCAGCAGTGGGAGGATGACAGATACGCAGTATTTT. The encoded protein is CASSGRMTDTQYF.

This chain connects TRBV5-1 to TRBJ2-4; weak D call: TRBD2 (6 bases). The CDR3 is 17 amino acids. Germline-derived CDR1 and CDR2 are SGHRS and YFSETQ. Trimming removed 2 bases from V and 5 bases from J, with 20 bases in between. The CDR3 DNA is TGCGCCAGCAGCTTAGTAGGCGGGGTCGGTACCGAAAACATTCAGTACTTC. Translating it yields CASSLVGGVGTENIQYF.

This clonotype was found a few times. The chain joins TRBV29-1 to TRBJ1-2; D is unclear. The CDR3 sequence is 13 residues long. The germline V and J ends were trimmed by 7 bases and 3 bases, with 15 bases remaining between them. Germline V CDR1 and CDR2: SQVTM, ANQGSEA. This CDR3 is CSALERGYYGYTF. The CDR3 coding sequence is TGCAGCGCCCTAGAACGAGGGTACTATGGCTACACCTTC.

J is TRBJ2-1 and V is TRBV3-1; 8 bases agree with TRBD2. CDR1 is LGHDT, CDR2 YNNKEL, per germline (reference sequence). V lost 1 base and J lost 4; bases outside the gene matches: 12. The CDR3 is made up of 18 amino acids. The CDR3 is CASSQVRSRVAGYNEQFF. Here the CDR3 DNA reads TGTGCCAGCAGCCAAGTCCGCTCCCGGGTAGCGGGGTACAATGAGCAGTTCTTC.

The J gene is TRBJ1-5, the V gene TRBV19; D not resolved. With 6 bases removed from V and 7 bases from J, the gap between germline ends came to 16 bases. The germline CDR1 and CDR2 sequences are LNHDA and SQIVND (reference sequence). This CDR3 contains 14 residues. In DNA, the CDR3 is TGTGCCAGTAGCCACCCGATGCTGGGGCAGCCCCAGCATTTT. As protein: CASSHPMLGQPQHF.

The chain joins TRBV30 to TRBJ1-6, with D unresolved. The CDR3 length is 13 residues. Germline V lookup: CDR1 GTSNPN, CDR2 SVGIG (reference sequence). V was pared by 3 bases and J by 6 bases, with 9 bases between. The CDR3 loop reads CAWRNGINSPLHF. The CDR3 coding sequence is TGTGCCTGGAGAAACGGGATTAATTCACCCCTCCACTTT. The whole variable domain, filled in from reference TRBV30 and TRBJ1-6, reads SQTIHQWPATLVQPVGSPLSLECTVEGTSNPNLYWYRQAAGRGLQLLFYSVGIGQISSEVPQNLSASRPQDRQFILSSKKLLLSDSGFYLCAWRNGINSPLHFGNGTRLTVT.

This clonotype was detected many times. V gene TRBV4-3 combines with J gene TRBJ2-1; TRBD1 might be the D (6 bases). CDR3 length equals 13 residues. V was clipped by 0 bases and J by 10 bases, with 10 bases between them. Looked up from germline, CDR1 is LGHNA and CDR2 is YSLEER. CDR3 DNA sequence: TGCGCCAGCAGCCAAGATAGGGGGTACGAGCAGTTCTTC. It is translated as CASSQDRGYEQFF.

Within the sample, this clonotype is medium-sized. The CDR3 reads CASRQDGGNTGELFF. DNA of the CDR3: TGTGCCAGCCGGCAAGACGGGGGGAACACCGGGGAGCTGTTTTTT. The chain is built from TRBV11-2 and TRBJ2-2; D is possibly TRBD2 (6 bases). With 8 bases removed from V and 1 base from J, the gap between germline ends came to 14 bases. The CDR3 extends over 15 amino acids. Germline V gene lookup returns CDR1 SGHAT and CDR2 FQNNGV.

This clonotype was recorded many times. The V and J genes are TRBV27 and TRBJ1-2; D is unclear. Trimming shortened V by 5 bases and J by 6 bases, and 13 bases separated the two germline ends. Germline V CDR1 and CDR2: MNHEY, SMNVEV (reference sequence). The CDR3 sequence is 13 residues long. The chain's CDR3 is CASSQRGSNGYTF. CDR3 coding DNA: TGTGCCAGCAGTCAGCGGGGTAGTAATGGCTACACCTTC.

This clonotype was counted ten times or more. Written as DNA, the CDR3 is TGTGCCTGGAGCATTATCGGGGGGCAAGAGACCCAGTACTTC. The encoded protein is CAWSIIGGQETQYF. J is TRBJ2-5 and V is TRBV30, with TRBD2 matching 7 bases. The CDR3 totals 14 residues. The V gene end was trimmed by 3 bases and the J gene end by 2 bases; junction bases not matched to a gene: 6. Germline CDR1 is GTSNPN and CDR2 is SVGIG (reference sequence).

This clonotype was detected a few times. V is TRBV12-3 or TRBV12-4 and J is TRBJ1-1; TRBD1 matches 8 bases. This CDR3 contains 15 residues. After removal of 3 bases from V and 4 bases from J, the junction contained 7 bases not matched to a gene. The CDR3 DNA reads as TGTGCCAGCAGTTTCCGGACAGGGACCAGCACTGAAGCTTTCTTT. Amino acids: CASSFRTGTSTEAFF.

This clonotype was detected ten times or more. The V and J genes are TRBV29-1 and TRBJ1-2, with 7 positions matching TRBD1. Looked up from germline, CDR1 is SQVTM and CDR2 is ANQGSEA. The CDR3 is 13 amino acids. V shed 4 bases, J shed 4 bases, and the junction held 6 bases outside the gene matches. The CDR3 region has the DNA TGCAGCGTTGGTGGACAGGACGTCTATGGCTACACCTTC. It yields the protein CSVGGQDVYGYTF.

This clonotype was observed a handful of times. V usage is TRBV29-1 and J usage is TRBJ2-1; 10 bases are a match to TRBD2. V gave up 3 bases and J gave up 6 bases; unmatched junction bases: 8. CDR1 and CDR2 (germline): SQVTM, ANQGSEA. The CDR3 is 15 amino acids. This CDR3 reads CSVDASGGAGNEQFF. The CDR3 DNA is TGCAGCGTTGATGCCAGCGGGGGGGCGGGCAATGAGCAGTTCTTC.

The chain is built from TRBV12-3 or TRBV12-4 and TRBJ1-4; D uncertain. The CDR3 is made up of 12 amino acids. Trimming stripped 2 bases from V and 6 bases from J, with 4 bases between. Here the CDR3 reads CASSLKYEKLFF. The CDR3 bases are TGTGCCAGCAGTTTAAAATATGAAAAACTGTTTTTT.

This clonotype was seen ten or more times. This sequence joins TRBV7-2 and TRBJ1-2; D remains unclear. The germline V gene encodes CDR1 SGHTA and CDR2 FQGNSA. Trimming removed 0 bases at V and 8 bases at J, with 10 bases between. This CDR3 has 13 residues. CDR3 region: CASSLATLRGYTF. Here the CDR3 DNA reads TGTGCCAGCAGCTTAGCTACCCTAAGGGGCTACACCTTC.

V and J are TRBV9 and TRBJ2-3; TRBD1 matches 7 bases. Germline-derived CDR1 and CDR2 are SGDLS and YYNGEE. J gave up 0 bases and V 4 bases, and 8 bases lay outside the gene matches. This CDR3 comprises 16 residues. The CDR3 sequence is CASSLRQGQSTDTQYF. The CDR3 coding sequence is TGTGCCAGCAGCCTCCGACAGGGCCAAAGCACAGATACGCAGTATTTT.

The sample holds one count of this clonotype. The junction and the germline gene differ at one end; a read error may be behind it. CDR3 sequence: CASSRKGEVFF. In nucleotides, the CDR3 is TGTGCCAGCAGTCGAAAGGGTGAAGTTTTCTTT. This sequence joins TRBV6-2 or TRBV6-3 and TRBJ1-1, with D unresolved. Germline loops: CDR1 MNHEY, CDR2 SVGEGT. The CDR3 loop spans 11 amino acids.

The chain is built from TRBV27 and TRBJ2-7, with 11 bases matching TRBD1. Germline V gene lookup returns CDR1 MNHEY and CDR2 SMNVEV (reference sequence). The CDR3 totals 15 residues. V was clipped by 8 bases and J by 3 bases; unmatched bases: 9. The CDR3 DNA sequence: TGTGCCAGCTCCTTCCTGGGACAGGGGGACTACGAGCAGTACTTC. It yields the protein CASSFLGQGDYEQYF.

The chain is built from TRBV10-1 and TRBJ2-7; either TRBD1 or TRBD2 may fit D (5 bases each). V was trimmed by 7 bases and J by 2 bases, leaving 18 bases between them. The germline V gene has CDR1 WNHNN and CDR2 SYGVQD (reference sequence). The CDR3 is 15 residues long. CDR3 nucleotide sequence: TGCGCCAGCACCCTTGAGGGACCGGGACCCTACGAGCAGTACTTC. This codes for CASTLEGPGPYEQYF.